What follows are 17 T cell receptor beta chains derived from one specimen sequenced in a study of T cell responses to AZD1222 COVID-19 vaccine. The protocol was immunoSEQ multiplex PCR, while the TCRdb copy is restricted to in-frame clones and leaves out a portion. The sample consists of around 120,000 clones, about nine tenths of them appearing once. The sequencing used peripheral blood, collected on day 0 of AZD1222 vaccination. Every receptor here comes from an adult in good health.

The chain joins TRBV4-1 to TRBJ2-7; D not certain. Germline CDR1 MGHRA, CDR2 YSYEKL. With 0 bases removed from V and 2 bases from J, the gap between germline ends came to 17 bases. This CDR3 has 17 amino acids. CDR3 region: CASSQDRLGLAAYEQYF. The CDR3 DNA sequence: TGCGCCAGCAGCCAAGATCGGCTCGGCTTGGCGGCCTACGAGCAGTACTTC.

The rearrangement joins TRBV14 to TRBJ2-7, with 7 positions matching TRBD1. CDR3 length: 15 amino acids. V lost 1 base and J lost 3; bases outside the gene matches: 6. The V gene's germline CDR1 is SGHDN and CDR2 FVKESK. The CDR3 nucleotides are TGTGCCAGCAGCCAAGGCTTAGGGGGCTTCTACGAGCAGTACTTC. Protein sequence: CASSQGLGGFYEQYF.

The gene calls are TRBV20-1 and TRBJ1-1, with D hard to call. The germline V gene encodes CDR1 DFQATT and CDR2 SNEGSKA (reference sequence). Trimming took off 7 bases at V and 4 bases at J, with 10 bases between the two ends. The CDR3 totals 11 residues. In DNA, the CDR3 is TGCAGTGTCGTCCCCCTCACTGAAGCTTTCTTT. Protein product: CSVVPLTEAFF.

J is TRBJ2-1 and V is TRBV4-3; D is unclear. CDR1 and CDR2 (germline): LGHNA, YSLEER. Deletions cut 1 base from V and 3 bases from J, with 10 bases between. This CDR3 comprises 15 residues. Here the CDR3 reads CASSQGPFYYNEQFF. CDR3 DNA: TGCGCCAGCAGCCAAGGGCCCTTCTACTACAATGAGCAGTTCTTC.

This chain uses TRBV11-3 with TRBJ2-7; the match to TRBD1 covers 11 bases. In germline, CDR1 is SGHNT, CDR2 YENEEA. V shed 5 bases and J 6 bases; nucleotides not matched to a gene: 6. This CDR3 contains 14 residues. The CDR3: CASSLGQGAGEQYF. The CDR3 nucleotides are TGTGCCAGCAGCCTAGGACAGGGGGCTGGCGAGCAGTACTTC.

J is TRBJ2-1 and V is TRBV3-1 (or the pseudogene TRBV3-2); D unresolved. Looked up from germline, CDR1 is LGHDT and CDR2 is YNNKEL (reference sequence). This CDR3 is 13 amino acids long. V was shortened by 1 base and J by 7 bases, with 8 bases between the two germline ends. CDR3 coding DNA: TGTGCCAGCAGCCAAGGGCCGGTGAATGAGCAGTTCTTC. Its translation is CASSQGPVNEQFF.

The rearrangement links TRBV30 to TRBJ1-1; 7 nucleotides line up with TRBD1. CDR3 size: 13 residues. Germline CDR1 GTSNPN, CDR2 SVGIG (reference sequence). The V segment lost 5 bases and the J segment 1 base; nucleotides outside the gene matches: 4. The CDR3 protein is CAWGGGWNTEAFF. The CDR3 DNA is TGTGCCTGGGGAGGGGGCTGGAACACTGAAGCTTTCTTT.

The chain combines TRBV9 with TRBJ1-3; 10 bases align to TRBD1. The CDR3 is made up of 16 amino acids. J was trimmed by 2 bases and V by 3 bases; bases with no gene match: 5. Germline CDR1 is SGDLS and CDR2 is YYNGEE. This CDR3 reads CASSEGQGEAGNTIYF. CDR3 nucleotides: TGTGCCAGCAGCGAAGGACAGGGGGAAGCTGGAAACACCATATATTTT.

The genes are TRBV6-5 and TRBJ1-1; D gene ambiguous. The CDR3 spans 13 residues. Trimming stripped 4 bases from V and 1 base from J, with 7 bases between. Germline CDR1 reads MNHEY; CDR2 reads SVGAGI. The DNA for the CDR3 is TGTGCCAGCAGTTCTAGACAGAACACTGAAGCTTTCTTT. This codes for CASSSRQNTEAFF.

CDR3 DNA: TGCGCCAGCAGCCAAATCACCGGGGGCGGGTACACCATATATTTT. This encodes CASSQITGGGYTIYF. J is TRBJ1-3 and V is TRBV4-1, with D tentatively TRBD1 (6 bases). V gave up 2 bases and J gave up 8 bases, with 16 bases separating them. Germline V gene sequence: CDR1 MGHRA, CDR2 YSYEKL. The CDR3 extends over 15 amino acids.

Only a few counts were recorded for this clone. The chain links TRBV6-4 to TRBJ2-1; 10 positions match TRBD2. Germline V gene lookup returns CDR1 MRHNA and CDR2 SNTAGT. With V trimmed by 6 bases and J by 5 bases, 7 bases remained unmatched. This CDR3 comprises 15 residues. CDR3 protein: CASRLSGGLNNEQFF. In nucleotides, the CDR3 is TGTGCCAGCAGACTTAGCGGGGGGCTTAACAATGAGCAGTTCTTC.

The rearrangement uses TRBV25-1 and TRBJ1-5; 8 bases map to TRBD1. CDR1 is MGHDK, CDR2 SYGVNS, per germline. V lost 5 bases to trimming and J lost 2 bases; unmatched junction nucleotides: 5. There are 15 residues in the CDR3. CDR3 residues: CASSSGQGGNQPQHF. The DNA for the CDR3 is TGTGCCAGCAGTTCCGGACAGGGAGGCAATCAGCCCCAGCATTTT.

The chain has TRBV7-9 and TRBJ2-1; D perhaps matches TRBD2 (5 bases). The V and J ends lost 5 bases and 0 bases respectively, with 14 bases between them. Germline CDR1 is SEHNR and CDR2 is FQNEAQ (reference sequence). The CDR3 runs to 16 residues. CDR3 nucleotide sequence: TGTGCCAGCAGCCCCTCTCAGCGGCCCTCCTACAATGAGCAGTTCTTC. Translating it yields CASSPSQRPSYNEQFF.

This sequence joins TRBV10-1 and TRBJ2-1, with 11 bases matching TRBD2. The CDR3 has 17 residues. V was clipped by 2 bases and J by 4 bases; unmatched bases: 7. Germline V gene lookup returns CDR1 WNHNN and CDR2 SYGVQD (reference sequence). In nucleotides, the CDR3 is TGCGCCAGCAGTGAGACGCCCGGGACTAGCGGATACAATGAGCAGTTCTTC. This translates into CASSETPGTSGYNEQFF.

The gene calls are TRBV11-3 and TRBJ2-1; TRBD2 aligns across 11 bases. Germline V gene data show CDR1 as SGHNT and CDR2 as YENEEA. The CDR3 length is 15 residues. Unmatched junction bases numbered 2, after V lost 3 bases and J lost 4 bases. Here the CDR3 reads CASSLTSGAYNEQFF. The CDR3 nucleotides read TGTGCCAGCAGCTTGACTAGCGGGGCTTACAATGAGCAGTTCTTC.

The chain couples TRBV29-1 to TRBJ2-1, with 11 nucleotides matching TRBD2. Germline V gene lookup returns CDR1 SQVTM and CDR2 ANQGSEA. Losses at the gene ends were 6 bases for V and 3 bases for J; bases not matched to a gene: 1. This CDR3 is built from 13 residues. CDR3 DNA: TGCAGCGTGGGGACTAGCGGCTACAATGAGCAGTTCTTC. Protein: CSVGTSGYNEQFF.

The rearrangement links TRBV30 to TRBJ2-7; 7 bases map to TRBD1. CDR1 is GTSNPN, CDR2 SVGIG, per germline (reference sequence). The CDR3 length is 13 residues. J gave up 5 bases and V 3 bases, and 7 bases lay outside the gene matches. CDR3 DNA sequence: TGTGCCTGGAGCCGACAGGGAGTGGACGAGCAGTACTTC. Its translation: CAWSRQGVDEQYF.